Listed below are T cell receptor beta chains from one sample, sequenced in a study of memory CD4+ T cells and cytomegalovirus serostatus. Sequencing was performed with immunoSEQ multiplex PCR; in TCRdb, only in-frame clones are kept and a portion is missing. Counted here are some 50,000 clones, roughly four fifths occurring once; the ten biggest clones make up under 2%. Sequenced input: memory CD4+ T cells from blood. The receptors stem from an adult in good health and CMV-seronegative. The CDR3 runs from the conserved cysteine through the conserved F or W. A D gene is named only where the DNA matches it firmly. The size entry is marked missing in some rows and otherwise reads once, few, many or a size class.

clone_size j_call v_call d_call cdr3_nt cdr3_aa
- TRBJ2-7 TRBV7-7 - TGTGCTAGCAGCCCCGGTTCCCCCTCCGAGCAGTACTTC CASSPGSPSEQYF
few TRBJ2-4 TRBV19 TRBD1 TGTGCCAGTAGCCTCGGACAGGGAAACATTCAGTACTTC CASSLGQGNIQYF
- TRBJ1-4 TRBV11-2 - TGTGCCAGCAGCCACGTGGATGAAAAACTGTTTTTT CASSHVDEKLFF
- TRBJ2-2 TRBV2 - TGTGCCAGTAAATCCAGGGGAGCTGGGGAGCTGTTTTTT CASKSRGAGELFF
- TRBJ2-1 TRBV5-1 TRBD1 TGCGCCAGCAGCCCTGGACAGGGACCCTCCTACAATGAGCAGTTCTTC CASSPGQGPSYNEQFF
once TRBJ2-3 TRBV4-3 - TGCGCCAGCAGCCAAGTCGGAACTAGCACAGATACGCAGTATTTT CASSQVGTSTDTQYF
- TRBJ2-1 TRBV18 - TGTGCCAGCTCACCAAACAAATTAGGTCAGTTCTTC CASSPNKLGQFF
once TRBJ1-1 TRBV19 TRBD1 TGTGCCAGTAGGGCAGGGGGCACGGGCACTGAAGCTTTCTTT CASRAGGTGTEAFF
few TRBJ2-5 TRBV7-2 - TGTGCCAGCAGCCCATCCACCGGGGTTCAGACCCAGTACTTC CASSPSTGVQTQYF
- TRBJ1-2 TRBV4-2 - TGTGCCAGCAGCCCCAGGGGCAGGGGCGAGGACTATGGCTACACCTTC CASSPRGRGEDYGYTF
- TRBJ1-2 TRBV4-2 - TGTGCCAGCAGCCAAGACGGAAGATCGACTATTTATGGCTACACCTTC CASSQDGRSTIYGYTF
- TRBJ1-2 TRBV5-1 - TGCGCCAGCAGCTTGGGGAGTGCTAACTATGGCTACACCTTC CASSLGSANYGYTF
- TRBJ1-6 TRBV2 - TGTGCCAGCAGTGAGTGGGTAAATTCACCCCTCCACTTT CASSEWVNSPLHF
few TRBJ1-5 TRBV10-3 - TGTGCCATCAGTGAGGCGGCAGGGGAGAGCAATCAGCCCCAGCATTTT CAISEAAGESNQPQHF
once TRBJ2-5 TRBV11-2 TRBD2 TGTGCCAGCAGCTTGGGACTAGCGGGAGTGATACAAGAGACCCAGTACTTC CASSLGLAGVIQETQYF
- TRBJ1-1 TRBV11-2 - TGTGCCAGCAGCTTAGGGGCAGGCTACCAGAGGGACACTGAAGCTTTCTTT CASSLGAGYQRDTEAFF
- TRBJ1-4 TRBV19 - TGTGCCAGTAGTGATGGCGGGGCCCCGGATGAAAAACTGTTTTTT CASSDGGAPDEKLFF
- TRBJ2-7 TRBV7-9 - TGTGCCAGCAGCTTCGGGGTGGGGAAGGACGAGCAGTACTTC CASSFGVGKDEQYF
- TRBJ2-5 TRBV9 - TGTGCCAGCAGCGTAGGGGGTGGGACCCAGTACTTC CASSVGGGTQYF
medium-sized TRBJ1-2 TRBV7-3 TRBD1 TGTGCCAGCAGCTTATCACAGGGGAACGGCTACACCTTC CASSLSQGNGYTF
- TRBJ2-3 TRBV6-6 - TGTGCCAGCAGTCACGCCAGGAAGTCCGCCACAGATACGCAGTATTTT CASSHARKSATDTQYF
few TRBJ1-6 TRBV13 - TGTGCCAGCAGCTGGGCATATAATTCACCCCTCCACTTT CASSWAYNSPLHF
few TRBJ1-1 TRBV5-1 - TGCGCCAGCAGCTTGGGGACAACTGAAGCTTTCTTT CASSLGTTEAFF
- TRBJ1-2 TRBV5-1 - TGCGCCAGCAGCTTAGGTGGCTACACCTTC CASSLGGYTF
few TRBJ1-1 TRBV2 - TGTGCCCGAGCAAGGGGGGAGGGACGGATGAACACTGAAGCTTTCTTT CARARGEGRMNTEAFF
- TRBJ2-1 TRBV19 - TGTGCCAGTAGCCCTTCCGGAATGGGTTTGACCTACAATGAGCAGTTCTTC CASSPSGMGLTYNEQFF
- TRBJ1-6 TRBV7-9 - TGTGCCAGCAGCTTAGCGGCGGGGAGCTCCTATAATTCACCCCTCCACTTT CASSLAAGSSYNSPLHF
- TRBJ1-1 TRBV27 TRBD1 TGTGCCAGCAGGGACACAGGGGGCACTGAAGCTTTCTTT CASRDTGGTEAFF
- TRBJ1-5 TRBV28 - TGTGCCAGCGATGACACCTCGCAGCCCCAGCATTTT CASDDTSQPQHF
- TRBJ2-3 TRBV6-5 - TGTGCCAGCAGTTCCCTCGGGATGAGTGGCACAGATACGCAGTATTTT CASSSLGMSGTDTQYF
- TRBJ1-6 TRBV7-9 TRBD1 TGTGCCAGCAGCTTACAAGGGGGCTCACCCCTCCACTTT CASSLQGGSPLHF
- TRBJ1-1 TRBV11-2 - TGTGCCAGCAGCCGTACCAGGGGCAGCCTCTCGAACACTGAAGCTTTCTTT CASSRTRGSLSNTEAFF
few TRBJ1-1 TRBV19 - TGTGCCAGTAGTATCTCAGTTGGCACTGAAGCTTTCTTT CASSISVGTEAFF
- TRBJ2-3 TRBV6-5 TRBD2 TGTGCCAGCAGTTCCCCGACTAGCGGGGCAGATACGCAGTATTTT CASSSPTSGADTQYF
- TRBJ2-5 TRBV7-9 TRBD2 TGTGCCAGCGAGACGTCCGGGGGGGAGACCCAGTACTTC CASETSGGETQYF
few TRBJ1-3 TRBV7-8 - TGTGCCAGCAGCCCGAGAAGTCAATATGGAAACACCATATATTTT CASSPRSQYGNTIYF
- TRBJ2-7 TRBV27 TRBD1 TGTGCCAGCAGTTTAGGACAGGGGAGAGTTGGGGAGCAGTACTTC CASSLGQGRVGEQYF
- TRBJ2-3 TRBV18 - TGTGCCAGCTCACCGAGCGCAGATACGCAGTATTTT CASSPSADTQYF
- TRBJ1-2 TRBV28 - TGTGCCAGCAGTTTATTTGGAGGGCCGAACTATGGCTACACCTTC CASSLFGGPNYGYTF
few TRBJ2-7 TRBV2 - TGTGCCAGCAGTGTTCCTTTTACTTACGAGCAGTACTTC CASSVPFTYEQYF
- TRBJ2-7 TRBV7-6 TRBD1 TGTGCCAGCAGTCGGGACAGTGACTACGAGCAGTACTTC CASSRDSDYEQYF
- TRBJ1-2 TRBV4-2 TRBD1 TGTGCCAGCAGCAAAGGGGACAGTTTTAACTATGGCTACACCTTC CASSKGDSFNYGYTF
- TRBJ1-2 TRBV19 - TGTGCCAGTAGTATCCAGAACTATGGCTACACCTTC CASSIQNYGYTF
- TRBJ2-7 TRBV7-6 TRBD1 TGTGCCAGCAGCTTGAGGGGGCGCCCCTACGAGCAGTACTTC CASSLRGRPYEQYF
- TRBJ2-7 TRBV28 - TGTGCCAGCAGTTTTGGAGGGTTTGAATACGAGCAGTACTTC CASSFGGFEYEQYF
- TRBJ2-6 TRBV2 - TGTGCCAGCAGCGCGGACAGTCCTGGGGTCTCTGGGGCCAACGTCCTGACTTTC CASSADSPGVSGANVLTF